The present T cell receptor (beta chain) was sequenced within a study of blood T cells in healthy people across ages. Through a sample-barcoded 5' primer and a J-beta primer mix, a second PCR was run for roughly 7 to 11 cycles. In TCRdb, the 5' RACE reads were re-called with MiXCR into one record per CDR3 protein. The data hold hundreds of thousands of distinct CDR3 sequences, with roughly two fifths observed a single time. The J segment lost 1 base and the V segment lost 7 bases, leaving 16 bases of the junction unmatched. Germline V gives CDR1 MNHEY, CDR2 SVGEGT. The CDR3 covers 20 residues. This clonotype was observed a handful of times.

The chain recombines TRBV6-2 or TRBV6-3 with TRBJ2-3, with 14 bases matching TRBD2. This sequence originates from a woman aged 60-75 years in good health. Sequencing was done on a sample of blood. CDR3 nucleotide sequence: TGTGCCAGCACGAAGGGACCGGGACTAGCGGGAGTATTTGGCACAGATACGCAGTATTTT. Its protein is CASTKGPGLAGVFGTDTQYF.